This TCR beta chain is drawn from a study of shared clonotypes between healthy human individuals. Sequenced by immunoSEQ multiplex PCR; TCRdb stores in-frame clones only, minus some. The table has 1.5 million to 2.5 million clones, about 95% seen once. CD45RO-negative cells were positively selected for CCR7, leaving out terminally differentiated effector memory CD45RA+ cells. This sequence originates from a man younger than 35 in good health. The specimen sequenced was naive CD8+ T cells sorted from blood.

The CDR3 loop is CASSPVTGEAFF. CDR3 DNA sequence: TGTGCCAGCAGCCCAGTTACAGGCGAAGCTTTCTTT. The V call is TRBV6-5, the J call TRBJ1-1, with a tentative D call TRBD1 (5 bases). Germline CDR1 is MNHEY and CDR2 is SVGAGI. Trimming pared 6 bases from V and 8 bases from J, leaving 13 bases between. CDR3 length equals 12 residues.